A single TCR beta chain is shown here with its context. cDNA serving as the sequencing template came from extracted, reverse transcribed RNA. Clones were read by immunoSEQ multiplex PCR, and TCRdb kept only the in-frame ones, dropping some. Of over 150,000 clones in the sample, 50% to 70% are singletons; the top ten hold 1.7%. The sample belongs to a study of CD8+ T cells in alopecia areata. This receptor was taken from a human donor with alopecia areata. The specimen was CD4+ T cells sorted from blood, collected at week 0.

This CDR3 reads CSVGVPTGNTYGYTF. DNA for the CDR3: TGCAGCGTTGGGGTCCCGACAGGGAATACGTATGGCTACACCTTC. V is TRBV29-1 and J is TRBJ1-2; 7 nucleotides match TRBD1. CDR1 and CDR2 from the germline V gene are SQVTM and ANQGSEA. CDR3 length: 15 residues. V gave up 4 bases and J gave up 5 bases; unmatched junction bases: 13. The full variable domain, with the rest looked up from reference TRBV29-1 and TRBJ1-2, is SAVISQKPSRDICQRGTSLTIQCQVDSQVTMMFWYRQQPGQSLTLIATANQGSEATYESGFVIDKFPISRPNLTFSTLTVSNMSPEDSSIYLCSVGVPTGNTYGYTFGSGTRLTVV.